This TCR beta chain stems from a study of cytomegalovirus exposure and HLA in healthy donors. About this clone itself: No antigen is known for it.

Study results and caveats: Productive status was seen about 90% or about 30% of the time for most TCR beta V segments in an earlier analysis. Common viral pathogens seemed to be connected with several of the most significant clusters, according to a later analysis. Approximately 17,000 TCR beta sequences were associated with HLA alleles at 0.05 false discovery rate in a later analysis.

The CDR3 is made up of 13 amino acids. Germline V gives CDR1 SGHTA, CDR2 FQGNSA. The junction had 9 bases not matched to a gene; V was cut back by 7 bases and J by 7 bases. Primers included in the PCR were 60 Vbeta and 13 Jbeta primers. TCRdb's copy holds only in-frame clones and misses some; the assay was immunoSEQ multiplex PCR. This table has over 130,000 clones, 70% to 85% appearing once. The TCR sequence derives from a male donor in good health and CMV-seronegative. Sample: PBMCs. This chain connects TRBV7-2 to TRBJ2-7; 8 nucleotides line up with TRBD2. DNA for the CDR3: TGTGCCAGCAACTCGGGGGGGGTGGGGGAGCAGTACTTC. Translation: CASNSGGVGEQYF. The full variable domain, completed using reference TRBV7-2 and TRBJ2-7, is GAGVSQSPSNKVTEKGKDVELRCDPISGHTALYWYRQSLGQGLEFLIYFQGNSAPDKSGLPSDRFSAERTGGSVSTLTIQRTQQEDSAVYLCASNSGGVGEQYFGPGTRLTVT.